This TCR beta chain came from a study of liver allograft versus peripheral blood T cells (dated by TCRdb to between 2020 and 2021). Concerning the study at large: T cell receptor repertoires present within transplanted livers were compared with repertoires in the peripheral blood of liver transplant recipients. Beyond this particular receptor, the publication reports: The T cell receptor repertoires within liver allografts were reported to be different from the T cell receptor repertoires detected in peripheral blood.

Taken from the germline V gene (reference sequence), the CDR1 and CDR2 loops are PRHDT and FYEKMQ. Trimming removed 2 bases from V and 6 bases from J; the gene matches leave 5 bases unexplained. Inclusive of the bounding cysteine and phenylalanine, the CDR3 is 14 residues long. Only the CDR3 part of the read is kept: 42 bases, read in frame from the first base. This clonotype is characterized as medium-sized (0.01 to 0.1%). Its specific antigen is unknown. Base quality data are lacking; no much larger clone is found one base away. Sequencing was carried out with an Illumina MiSeq. The raw public data were reprocessed by TCRdb itself: fastp quality trimming at Q25, MiXCR clonotype calling, in-frame beta chains only. Identical CDR3 protein sequences are pooled into one entry, listed with their most common genes and DNA. In this sample the table shows thousands of distinct CDR3 sequences, about 20% of which occur a single time. Around 5.4% of the sample is taken by the ten largest.

The clonotype originates from a human patient who had a liver transplant. Some T cells may originate with the graft donor following a transplant. The chain is assembled from TRBV13 and TRBJ2-7, with 9 junctional bases fitting TRBD1. Here is the DNA: TGTGCCAGCAGCTTAAGGGACAGGGAAGGCGAGCAGTACTTC. It encodes CASSLRDREGEQYF.